This TCR beta chain was recorded in a study of PD-1 blockade in classical Hodgkin lymphoma. Study-wide points: In newly diagnosed patients, baseline TCR diversity was reportedly below that of healthy donors.

Generated by immunoSEQ multiplex PCR, the TCRdb table keeps only in-frame clones and is missing some. The table has under 20,000 clones, 60% to 80% seen once; the top ten hold roughly 2.5%. Germline CDR1 reads LGHNA; CDR2 reads YSLEER. J lost 0 bases, V lost 4 bases, and 4 bases had no gene match. CDR3 size: 15 residues. A word on this clone: Its antigen is undetermined.

The time point: cycle 4 day 1 (C4D1), after 6 weeks of nivolumab. Relapse after autologous stem cell transplantation occurred in every patient, and brentuximab vedotin exposure varied. Investigators isolated CD4+ T cells from thawed PBMCs through magnetic negative selection. Sample: CD4+ T cells from blood, taken before the fourth cycle of nivolumab. The clonotype was recovered from a human donor with classical Hodgkin lymphoma. V usage is TRBV4-3 and J usage is TRBJ2-7; 9 bases are shared with TRBD2. The CDR3 spells CASSLAGETSYEQYF. In nucleotides, the CDR3 is TGCGCCAGCAGCCTAGCGGGGGAAACCTCCTACGAGCAGTACTTC.